The present T cell receptor (beta chain) was sequenced within a study of control samples from healthy donors and cancer patients. The V and J ends lost 4 bases and 5 bases, in that order; junction bases with no gene match: 6. CDR3 length equals 15 residues. Germline lookup yields CDR1 LNHDA and CDR2 SQIVND (reference sequence). Measured with immunoSEQ multiplex PCR; TCRdb has only the in-frame clones, and not every one. The sample yields around 180,000 clones, 94% seen once. This TCR was sampled from a woman aged 18-29 years in good health. The chain couples TRBV19 to TRBJ2-3; 10 nucleotides match TRBD1. Material: blood. In nucleotides, the CDR3 is TGTGCCAGTAGTAGAGGACAGGGGGGTATAGATACGCAGTATTTT. Translated: CASSRGQGGIDTQYF. Full variable domain (rest looked up from reference TRBV19 and TRBJ2-3): DGGITQSPKYLFRKEGQNVTLSCEQNLNHDAMYWYRQDPGQGLRLIYYSQIVNDFQKGDIAEGYSVSREKKESFPLTVTSAQKNPTAFYLCASSRGQGGIDTQYFGPGTRLTVL.